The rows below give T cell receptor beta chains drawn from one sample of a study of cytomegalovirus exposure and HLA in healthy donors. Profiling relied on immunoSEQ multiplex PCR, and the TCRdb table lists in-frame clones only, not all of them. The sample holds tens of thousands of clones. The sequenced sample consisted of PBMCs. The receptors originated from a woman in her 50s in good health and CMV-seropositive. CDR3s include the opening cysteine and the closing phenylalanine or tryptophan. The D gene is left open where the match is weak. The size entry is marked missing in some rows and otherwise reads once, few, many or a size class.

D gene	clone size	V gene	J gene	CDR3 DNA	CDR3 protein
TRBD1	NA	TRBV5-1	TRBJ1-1	TGCGCCAGCAGCTCCCGGACAGGGGGAACTGAAGCTTTCTTT	CASSSRTGGTEAFF
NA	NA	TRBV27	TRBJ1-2	TGTGCCAGCAGTTTATATGGCCAGAACTATGGCTACACCTTC	CASSLYGQNYGYTF
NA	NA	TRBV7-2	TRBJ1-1	TGTGCCAGCAGCTTATCAGGGTTGAACACTGAAGCTTTCTTT	CASSLSGLNTEAFF
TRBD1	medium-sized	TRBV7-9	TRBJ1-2	TGTGCCAGCAGCGTGACAGGGGATCGGGGCTACACCTTC	CASSVTGDRGYTF
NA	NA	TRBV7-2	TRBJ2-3	TGTGCCAGCAGCTCCCTCCTCACAGATACGCAGTATTTT	CASSSLLTDTQYF
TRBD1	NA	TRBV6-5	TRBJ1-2	TGTGCCAGCAGTTACCCGGGACAGGGGCTTCGGGGCTACACCTTC	CASSYPGQGLRGYTF
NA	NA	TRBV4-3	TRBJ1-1	TGCGCCAGCAGCCAGATCAGGGGCACTGAAGCTTTCTTT	CASSQIRGTEAFF
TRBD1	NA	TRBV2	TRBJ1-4	TGTGCCAGCAGCGCGGACAGGGCCAACTCAAAACTGTTTTTT	CASSADRANSKLFF
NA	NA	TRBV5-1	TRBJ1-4	TGCGCCAGCAGCTCTGAAGGACAGACAACTAATGAAAAACTGTTTTTT	CASSSEGQTTNEKLFF
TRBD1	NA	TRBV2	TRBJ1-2	TGTGCCAGCACCTGGGGTGGGACAGGGGTTGATGATGATGGCTACACCTTC	CASTWGGTGVDDDGYTF
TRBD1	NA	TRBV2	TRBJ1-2	TGTGCCAGCGACGGACAGGGTAACTATGGCTACACCTTC	CASDGQGNYGYTF
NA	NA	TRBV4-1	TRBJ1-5	TGCGCCAGCAGCCAAGGGGGGGGACAGCCCCAGCATTTT	CASSQGGGQPQHF
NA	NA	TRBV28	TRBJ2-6	TGTGCCAGCAGTCAGGGTGTCGATCGGGCCAACGTCCTGACTTTC	CASSQGVDRANVLTF
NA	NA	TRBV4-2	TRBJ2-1	TGTGCCAGCAGCCAAGATGGGAGCTCCGACAATGAGCAGTTCTTC	CASSQDGSSDNEQFF
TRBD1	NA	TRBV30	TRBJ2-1	TGTGCCAGCCGCCGGGACAGGGGGCGAAATGAGCAGTTCTTC	CASRRDRGRNEQFF
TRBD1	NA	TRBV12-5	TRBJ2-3	TGTGCTAGTGGTTTGCGACAGGGCCCGCGCACAGATACGCAGTATTTT	CASGLRQGPRTDTQYF
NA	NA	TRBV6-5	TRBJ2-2	TGTGCCAGCAGTTACCGACTTAACACCGGGGAGCTGTTTTTT	CASSYRLNTGELFF
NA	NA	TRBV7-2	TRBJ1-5	TGTGCCAGCAGCCCGCAGGGAAGCCAGCCCCAGCATTTT	CASSPQGSQPQHF
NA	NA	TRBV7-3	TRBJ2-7	TGTGCCAGCAGCCCATCAGGGGTGGGGGAGCAGTACTTC	CASSPSGVGEQYF
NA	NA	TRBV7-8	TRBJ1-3	TGTGCCAGCCGAAAGGGGTTCGGGGGAAACACCATATATTTT	CASRKGFGGNTIYF
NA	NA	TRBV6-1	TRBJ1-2	TGTGCCAGCAGTGTCGCGGGGGGCGACTATGGCTACACCTTC	CASSVAGGDYGYTF
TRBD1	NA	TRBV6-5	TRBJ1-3	TGTGCCAGCAGTTCACAGGGGGCTGGAAACACCATATATTTT	CASSSQGAGNTIYF
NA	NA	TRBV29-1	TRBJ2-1	TGCAGCCCCGGGGATTGGAATGAGCAGTTCTTC	CSPGDWNEQFF
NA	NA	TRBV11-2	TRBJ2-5	TGTGCCAGCAGCTTAAACCGCCCCCGGGACACAAAGTACTTC	CASSLNRPRDTKYF
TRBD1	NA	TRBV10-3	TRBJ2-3	TGTGCCATCAGTACAGGGGAGCCAGATACGCAGTATTTT	CAISTGEPDTQYF
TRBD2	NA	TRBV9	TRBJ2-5	TGTGCCAGCAGCGTCCTAGCGGGGGGAGAGACCCAGTACTTC	CASSVLAGGETQYF
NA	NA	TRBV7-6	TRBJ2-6	TGTGCCAGCAGCCGACAGAGTCCCTCCTCTGGGGCCAACGTCCTGACTTTC	CASSRQSPSSGANVLTF
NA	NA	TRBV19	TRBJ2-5	TGTGCAAGTAGTAAGGCCATAGCCCAGGAGACCCAGTACTTC	CASSKAIAQETQYF
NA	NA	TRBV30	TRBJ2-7	TGTGCCTGGAGTGGACACCTATTCGCCTACGAGCAGTACTTC	CAWSGHLFAYEQYF
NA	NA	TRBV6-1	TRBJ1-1	TGTGCCAGCAGTGAATTTGGGGCGACTGAAGCTTTCTTT	CASSEFGATEAFF
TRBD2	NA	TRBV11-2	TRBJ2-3	TGTGCCAGCAGCCCTCGGAATAGCGGGAGCGCAGATACGCAGTATTTT	CASSPRNSGSADTQYF
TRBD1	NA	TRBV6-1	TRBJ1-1	TGTGCCAGCAGTGAGCCAGGGACAGGGAGCCGGGACGCTTTCTTT	CASSEPGTGSRDAFF
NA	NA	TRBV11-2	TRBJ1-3	TGTGCCAGCAGCTTAGAAATCAGGGCTGGAAACACCATATATTTT	CASSLEIRAGNTIYF
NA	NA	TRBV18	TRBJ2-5	TGTGCCAGCTCACCCCTCGACGGAGCGGAGGGAGAGACCCAGTACTTC	CASSPLDGAEGETQYF
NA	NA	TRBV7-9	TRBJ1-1	TGTGCCAGCAGCGGGGGGGTGGGGAACACTGAAGCTTTCTTT	CASSGGVGNTEAFF
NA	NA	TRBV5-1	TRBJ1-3	TGCGCCAGCAGCTTGGACGGACATAACTCTGGAAACACCATATATTTT	CASSLDGHNSGNTIYF
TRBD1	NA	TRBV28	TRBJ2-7	TGTGCCAGCAGTTCTATCGGGACAGGCCTTTCCTACGAGCAGTACTTC	CASSSIGTGLSYEQYF
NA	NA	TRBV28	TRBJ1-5	TGTGCCAGCAGTTTAAGGGGTGTTCAGCCCCAGCATTTT	CASSLRGVQPQHF
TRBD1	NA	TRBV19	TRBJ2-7	TGTGCCAGTAGAGTGATGGGACAGGAAACCTACGAGCAGTACTTC	CASRVMGQETYEQYF
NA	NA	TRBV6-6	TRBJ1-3	TGTGCCAGCAGTTACCCCGGGACAAGAAGAAACACCATATATTTT	CASSYPGTRRNTIYF
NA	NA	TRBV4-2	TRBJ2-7	TGTGCCAGCAGCCAAGATGGGCAGGGAAATCGTGAGCAGTACTTC	CASSQDGQGNREQYF
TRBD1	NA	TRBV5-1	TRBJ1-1	TGCGCCAGCAGCTTGGGGGGCGGGACAGGGGTCGAAGCTTTCTTT	CASSLGGGTGVEAFF
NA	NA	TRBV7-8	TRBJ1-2	TGTGCCAGCGCTGGGCCAGCCGATTATGGCTACACCTTC	CASAGPADYGYTF
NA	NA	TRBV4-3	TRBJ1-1	TGCGCCAGCAGCCAAGATCGGAGCGTGCCGAACACTGAAGCTTTCTTT	CASSQDRSVPNTEAFF
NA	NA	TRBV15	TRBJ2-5	TGTGCCACCAGCGCCAGGGGAGAGGAGACCCAGTACTTC	CATSARGEETQYF